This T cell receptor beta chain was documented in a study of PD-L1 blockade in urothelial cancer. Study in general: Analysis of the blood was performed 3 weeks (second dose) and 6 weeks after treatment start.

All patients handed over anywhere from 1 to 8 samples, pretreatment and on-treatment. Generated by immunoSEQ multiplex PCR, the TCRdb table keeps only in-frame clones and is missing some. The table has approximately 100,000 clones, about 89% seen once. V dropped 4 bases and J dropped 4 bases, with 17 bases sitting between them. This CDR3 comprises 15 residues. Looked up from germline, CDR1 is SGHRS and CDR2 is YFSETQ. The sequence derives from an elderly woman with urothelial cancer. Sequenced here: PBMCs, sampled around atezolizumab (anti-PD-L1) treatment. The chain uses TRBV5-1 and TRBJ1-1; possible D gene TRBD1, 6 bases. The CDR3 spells CASSLQGWGPTEAFF. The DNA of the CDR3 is TGCGCCAGCAGCCTCCAAGGGTGGGGGCCCACTGAAGCTTTCTTT.